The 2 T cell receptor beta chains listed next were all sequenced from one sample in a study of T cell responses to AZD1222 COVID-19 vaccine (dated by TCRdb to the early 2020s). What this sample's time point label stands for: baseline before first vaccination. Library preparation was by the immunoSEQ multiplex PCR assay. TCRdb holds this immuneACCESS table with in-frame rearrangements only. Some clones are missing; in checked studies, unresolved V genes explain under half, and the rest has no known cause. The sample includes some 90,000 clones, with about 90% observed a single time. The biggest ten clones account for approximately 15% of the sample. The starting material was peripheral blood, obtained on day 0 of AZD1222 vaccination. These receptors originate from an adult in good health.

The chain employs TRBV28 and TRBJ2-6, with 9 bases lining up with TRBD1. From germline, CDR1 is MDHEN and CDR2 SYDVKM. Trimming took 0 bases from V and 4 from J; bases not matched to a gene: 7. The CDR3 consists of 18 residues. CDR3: CASSLWIQGARGANVLTF. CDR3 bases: TGTGCCAGCAGTTTATGGATACAGGGGGCGCGAGGGGCCAACGTCCTGACTTTC.

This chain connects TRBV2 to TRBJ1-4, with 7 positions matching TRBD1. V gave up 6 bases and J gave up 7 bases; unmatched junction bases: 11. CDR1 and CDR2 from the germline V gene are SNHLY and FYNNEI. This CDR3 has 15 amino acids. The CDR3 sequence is CASSATGMDGEKLFF. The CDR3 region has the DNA TGTGCCAGCAGCGCGACAGGGATGGATGGTGAAAAACTGTTTTTT.